Listed below are T cell receptor beta chains from one sample, sequenced in a study of cytomegalovirus exposure and HLA in healthy donors. The table came from immunoSEQ multiplex PCR; TCRdb's copy has only in-frame clones and leaves some out. This sample has around 200,000 clones; around 79% occur once, and the top ten carry around 2%. The sample taken for sequencing was PBMCs. Every receptor here comes from a man aged 18 to 30 in good health and CMV-seronegative. Both conserved end residues are part of each CDR3. Some rows have no size entry. The others give once, few or many, or a class for an expanded clone.

TRBV11-2,-,CASSRTGGTYQPQHF
TRBV9,-,CASSPTGTDTEAFF
TRBV6-5,-,CASSYGSEGLGTEAFF
TRBV6-5,-,CASSPRRGGETQYF
TRBV6-6,-,CASRRQGDTEAFF
TRBV5-6,-,CASQTSSTDTQYF
TRBV5-8,-,CASSPEGGELTGELFF
TRBV9,-,CASTRGPSGEQFF
TRBV27,-,CASSFSSGSGGNEQFF
TRBV4-3,once,CASSPAVGGGSNTGELFF
TRBV19,-,CASKAGGHEQYF
TRBV11-2,-,CASRTPGGGYGYTF
TRBV18,-,CASSPQGLEDQPQHF
TRBV9,once,CASSVGIGEETQYF
TRBV5-8,-,CASSLRGQGNQPQHF
TRBV6-5,-,CASSFWSSVNTEAFF
TRBV10-3,-,CAILGTYNEQFF
TRBV19,-,CASSMRGQTSAEQFF
TRBV6-5,medium-sized,CASKREGSYEQYF
TRBV5-5,-,CASSSWDLSYEQYF
TRBV19,-,CATLVRTGVAGELFF
TRBV30,-,CAWTPAGYSYNEQFF
TRBV30,-,CAWSEGLAGKETQYF
TRBV6-5,-,CASNEGRTYNSPLHF
TRBV5-1,-,CASSLGGSDGTIYF
TRBV29-1,-,CSVRDRGLGANVLTF
TRBV11-1,-,CASSLSDSYEQYF
TRBV28,-,CASRRGVPTGGELFF
TRBV6-5,-,CASSWTSSRGKQYF
TRBV7-6,-,CASSDRTAISGNAIYF
TRBV11-3,-,CASSSLRGPVTQYF
TRBV7-9,once,CASSPRTGGNGYTF
TRBV30,-,CAWSVGAVTYNEQFF
TRBV6-6,-,CASSYSSAGTDGYTF
TRBV19,-,CASRIGDRNTGELFF
TRBV19,-,CASLMEGAGVNQPQHF
TRBV19,-,CAIASRFGEKLFF
TRBV6-5,few,CASSPTGAEGYTF
TRBV2,-,CASSEGAVDEQYF
TRBV4-1,-,CASSDGLAGNEQFF
TRBV9,-,CASSVAALGYEQYF